The rows below give T cell receptor beta chains drawn from one sample of a study of cytomegalovirus exposure and HLA in healthy donors. TCRdb's table, derived via immunoSEQ multiplex PCR, lists solely in-frame clones and lacks some. Among about 120,000 clones listed, 85% to 90% were seen once. Sequencing input: PBMCs. These receptor sequences come from a woman between 25 and 40 years old in good health and CMV-seronegative. Each CDR3 is given with its conserved first and last residue. A D gene is named only where the DNA matches it firmly. Expanded clones are given a class, and other clones once, few, many or no size at all.

d_call	v_call	clone_size	j_call	cdr3_aa	cdr3_nt
NA	TRBV5-6	NA	TRBJ2-6	CASSRDLGTLGRGANVLTF	TGTGCCAGCAGCCGCGACCTTGGGACTCTCGGGAGAGGGGCCAACGTCCTGACTTTC
TRBD2	TRBV11-2	NA	TRBJ2-7	CASSLRAGGAYEQYF	TGTGCCAGCAGCTTAAGGGCGGGGGGGGCCTACGAGCAGTACTTC
NA	TRBV6-6	NA	TRBJ1-2	CASTNRIYGYTF	TGTGCCAGCACTAACCGCATCTATGGCTACACCTTC
NA	TRBV19	NA	TRBJ1-1	CASSIVPGPPGHTEAFF	TGTGCCAGTAGTATAGTTCCGGGTCCACCAGGGCACACTGAAGCTTTCTTT
NA	TRBV6-5	NA	TRBJ1-4	CASSPRGSQEKLFF	TGTGCCAGCAGCCCTCGGGGTTCCCAAGAAAAACTGTTTTTT
TRBD1	TRBV9	once	TRBJ2-7	CASSPSPGQGDYEQYF	TGTGCCAGCAGCCCCTCGCCGGGACAGGGGGACTACGAGCAGTACTTC
NA	TRBV29-1	NA	TRBJ2-5	CSGVSRAKGEQETQYF	TGCAGCGGCGTAAGCCGGGCCAAGGGAGAGCAAGAGACCCAGTACTTC
NA	TRBV19	NA	TRBJ1-6	CASSRARGNSPLHF	TGTGCCAGTAGTAGAGCGCGGGGAAATTCACCCCTCCACTTT
NA	TRBV4-1	NA	TRBJ1-4	CASSQLGTLATNEKLFF	TGCGCCAGCAGCCAATTAGGGACACTTGCAACTAATGAAAAACTGTTTTTT
NA	TRBV6-6	NA	TRBJ2-1	CASSDLGGWDNEQFF	TGTGCCAGCAGTGACCTCGGGGGTTGGGACAATGAGCAGTTCTTC
TRBD2	TRBV9	NA	TRBJ2-3	CASSVAPSGGRADTQYF	TGTGCCAGCAGCGTCGCGCCTAGCGGGGGGCGCGCAGATACGCAGTATTTT
TRBD1	TRBV27	NA	TRBJ1-1	CASSTDRVPLYTEAFF	TGTGCCAGCAGTACCGACAGGGTCCCCCTTTACACTGAAGCTTTCTTT
TRBD1	TRBV7-9	NA	TRBJ1-2	CASSRGQVSYGYTF	TGTGCCAGCAGCAGAGGACAGGTATCCTATGGCTACACCTTC
TRBD2	TRBV2	NA	TRBJ2-1	CASREPGLAGVGQFF	TGTGCCAGCAGGGAACCGGGACTAGCGGGGGTCGGGCAGTTCTTC
NA	TRBV6-5	NA	TRBJ1-2	CASIKIRGGNYGYTF	TGTGCCAGCATCAAAATCAGGGGCGGTAACTATGGCTACACCTTC
TRBD1	TRBV7-2	NA	TRBJ2-7	CASSFRDRGTDEQYF	TGTGCCAGCAGCTTCCGGGACAGGGGAACGGACGAGCAGTACTTC
TRBD1	TRBV7-9	few	TRBJ2-1	CASSPDRGSSYNEQFF	TGTGCCAGCAGCCCCGACAGGGGCTCTTCCTACAATGAGCAGTTCTTC
NA	TRBV5-4	NA	TRBJ2-7	CASSLDRNSYEQYF	TGTGCCAGCAGCTTGGACAGAAACTCCTACGAGCAGTACTTC
NA	TRBV5-6	NA	TRBJ1-5	CASSLYRDHDQPQHF	TGTGCCAGCAGCCTCTACAGGGATCACGATCAGCCCCAGCATTTT
TRBD2	TRBV27	NA	TRBJ2-1	CASSPLAGGPHNEQFF	TGTGCCAGCAGTCCCCTAGCGGGGGGGCCTCACAATGAGCAGTTCTTC
NA	TRBV7-2	few	TRBJ2-7	CASSLEQGTRNEQYF	TGTGCCAGCAGCTTAGAACAGGGGACTAGGAACGAGCAGTACTTC
TRBD1	TRBV5-6	NA	TRBJ2-3	CASSLDRADTQYF	TGTGCCAGCAGCCTAGACAGGGCGGATACGCAGTATTTT
TRBD1	TRBV19	NA	TRBJ2-7	CASSIRQGVYEQYF	TGTGCCAGTAGTATAAGACAGGGGGTCTACGAGCAGTACTTC
TRBD2	TRBV13	once	TRBJ2-1	CASSPPKRGVYNEQFF	TGTGCCAGCAGCCCCCCCAAGCGGGGGGTCTACAATGAGCAGTTCTTC
TRBD2	TRBV11-3	NA	TRBJ2-2	CASSLSRGRGGELFF	TGTGCCAGCAGCTTATCGCGGGGGAGGGGCGGGGAGCTGTTTTTT
TRBD1	TRBV7-3	once	TRBJ1-1	CASRPGQGLTEAFF	TGTGCCAGCAGGCCGGGACAGGGCCTCACTGAAGCTTTCTTT
TRBD1	TRBV11-3	NA	TRBJ1-3	CASSPGQLSGNTIYF	TGTGCCAGCAGCCCGGGACAGCTCTCTGGAAACACCATATATTTT
TRBD2	TRBV2	NA	TRBJ2-4	CASSSVGGLAKNIQYF	TGTGCCAGCAGCTCAGTGGGGGGGTTAGCCAAAAACATTCAGTACTTC
TRBD1	TRBV5-4	NA	TRBJ2-5	CASSLGSGTGGETQYF	TGTGCCAGCAGCTTGGGGTCCGGGACAGGGGGAGAGACCCAGTACTTC
TRBD1	TRBV16	NA	TRBJ2-1	CASSQYRGENEQFF	TGTGCCAGCAGCCAATACAGGGGGGAGAATGAGCAGTTCTTC
TRBD1	TRBV14	NA	TRBJ1-1	CASSLGTGPFFF	TGTGCCAGCAGCCTTGGGACAGGCCCTTTCTTCTTT
NA	TRBV7-2	NA	TRBJ1-1	CASSYLGQNTEAFF	TGTGCCAGCAGCTATTTAGGACAGAACACTGAAGCTTTCTTT
NA	TRBV7-9	NA	TRBJ2-7	CASTRAAPQFYEQYF	TGTGCCAGCACCAGGGCGGCACCTCAATTCTACGAGCAGTACTTC
NA	TRBV7-8	NA	TRBJ2-5	CASSLGLAKETQYF	TGTGCCAGCAGCTTAGGGCTAGCGAAGGAGACCCAGTACTTC
TRBD2	TRBV6-6	NA	TRBJ2-7	CASNLAGNLYEQYF	TGTGCCAGCAATCTAGCGGGGAACCTCTACGAGCAGTACTTC
NA	TRBV5-1	NA	TRBJ2-5	CASSLLGGNQETQYF	TGCGCCAGCAGCTTACTAGGGGGTAACCAAGAGACCCAGTACTTC
TRBD1	TRBV7-9	few	TRBJ1-5	CASSRGTDSNQPQHF	TGTGCCAGCAGCCGCGGGACAGATAGCAATCAGCCCCAGCATTTT
NA	TRBV30	NA	TRBJ1-5	CALGAQRGQPQHF	TGTGCCTTGGGTGCCCAACGAGGTCAGCCCCAGCATTTT
TRBD2	TRBV7-6	NA	TRBJ2-7	CASSLALTSGGGYEQYF	TGTGCCAGCAGCTTAGCCTTGACTAGCGGGGGAGGCTACGAGCAGTACTTC
NA	TRBV13	NA	TRBJ1-1	CASSPRIIGGGGTEAFF	TGTGCCAGCAGCCCTCGGATTATTGGGGGCGGCGGCACTGAAGCTTTCTTT
NA	TRBV7-2	NA	TRBJ2-3	CASSSYTWTQYF	TGTGCCAGCAGCTCTTACACGTGGACGCAGTATTTT
NA	TRBV27	NA	TRBJ2-3	CASSLSGGAGDTQYF	TGTGCCAGCAGTTTATCTGGGGGGGCAGGGGATACGCAGTATTTT